One sample yielded the 26 T cell receptor beta chains listed below, sequenced in a study of OX40 agonist ivuxolimab in advanced cancers. TCRdb's copy holds only in-frame clones and misses some; the assay was immunoSEQ multiplex PCR. Among roughly 98,000 clones, around 85% were seen once, and the ten largest hold around 1.6%. Sequenced here: CD4+ or CD8+ T cells sorted from blood, sampled in a trial of the OX40 agonist ivuxolimab. These receptors were taken from an adult with an advanced solid tumor such as melanoma, head and neck, liver or kidney cancer.

The chain combines TRBV21-1 with TRBJ1-5; TRBD1, the table's D call, lacks a check against the DNA. TRBV21-1 has pseudogene status. The CDR3 contains 15 residues. The CDR3 DNA is TGTGCCAGCAGCCCAAGGGGACAGACCCGACAGCCCCAGCATTTT. Translated: CASSPRGQTRQPQHF.

This sequence joins TRBV6-5 and TRBJ2-5; TRBD2 aligns across 8 bases. CDR1 and CDR2 from the germline V gene are MNHEY and SVGAGI. V was pared by 6 bases and J by 5 bases, with 11 bases of the junction left unmatched. CDR3 length: 15 residues. For the CDR3, the DNA is TGTGCCAGCAGCTCTCCCCGGGGGGGCACGGAGACCCAGTACTTC. Translating gives CASSSPRGGTETQYF.

This clone was seen only a few times. V gene TRBV29-1 combines with J gene TRBJ1-1; the D is unclear. The CDR3 contains 12 residues. Trimming took 3 bases from V and 1 from J, leaving 6 bases between them. Germline values: CDR1 SQVTM, CDR2 ANQGSEA. DNA for the CDR3: TGCAGCGTTGATCCGCGGAACACTGAAGCTTTCTTT. Its protein is CSVDPRNTEAFF.

The chain is built from TRBV7-8 and TRBJ2-1; TRBD1 matches 8 bases. This CDR3 is 15 amino acids long. Germline CDR1 reads SGHVS; CDR2 reads FQNEAQ. With V trimmed by 6 bases and J by 6 bases, 10 bases remained unmatched. This CDR3 is CASRRTGLGSNEQFF. The CDR3 bases are TGTGCCAGCAGACGGACAGGGTTGGGTTCCAATGAGCAGTTCTTC.

The chain carries TRBV7-6 and TRBJ1-2, with 7 bases identical to TRBD1. V trimming: 5 bases; J trimming: 7 bases; junction bases outside the gene matches: 10. The germline V gene has CDR1 SGHVS and CDR2 FNYEAQ. The CDR3 loop spans 14 amino acids. In DNA, the CDR3 is TGTGCCAGCAGCCTAGGGGGCCCTTGGTCTGGCTACACCTTC. Translation gives CASSLGGPWSGYTF.

The V call is TRBV7-3, the J call TRBJ2-2; D unresolved. Germline V gene lookup returns CDR1 SGHTA and CDR2 FQGTGA. V lost 2 bases and J 8 bases, leaving 18 bases between the germline ends. The CDR3 runs to 16 residues. CDR3 bases: TGTGCCAGCAGCTTAGAACACCTGATGGTTGGTGGGGAGCTGTTTTTT. Amino acids: CASSLEHLMVGGELFF.

The V and J genes are TRBV30 and TRBJ1-1; a weak D match, TRBD1 (5 bases). CDR1 is GTSNPN and CDR2 is SVGIG in the germline V gene (reference sequence). This CDR3 contains 13 residues. Trimming stripped 3 bases from V and 5 bases from J, with 13 bases between. CDR3 nucleotide sequence: TGTGCCTGGAGGGGGGGACGAACGACTGAAGCTTTCTTT. It codes for CAWRGGRTTEAFF.

The CDR3 nucleotides are TGTGCCAGCAGAATCGGGACAGGGGACTTCTACGAGCAGTACTTC. Translation: CASRIGTGDFYEQYF. The chain employs TRBV27 and TRBJ2-7; 10 bases fit TRBD1. The CDR3 sequence is 15 residues long. CDR1 is MNHEY, CDR2 SMNVEV, per germline (reference sequence). J lost 3 bases, V lost 6 bases, and 8 bases had no gene match.

This chain connects TRBV7-2 to TRBJ2-3, with 15 bases aligning to TRBD2. Germline V gene data show CDR1 as SGHTA and CDR2 as FQGNSA. The CDR3 totals 14 residues. V was pared by 5 bases and J by 9 bases, with 3 bases of the junction left unmatched. The CDR3 spells CASSAGTSGGTQYF. DNA of the CDR3: TGTGCCAGCAGCGCCGGGACTAGCGGGGGGACGCAGTATTTT. Looking up the rest from reference TRBV7-2 and TRBJ2-3 gives the full variable domain: GAGVSQSPSNKVTEKGKDVELRCDPISGHTALYWYRQSLGQGLEFLIYFQGNSAPDKSGLPSDRFSAERTGGSVSTLTIQRTQQEDSAVYLCASSAGTSGGTQYFGPGTRLTVL.

The chain couples TRBV11-2 to TRBJ2-1; D may be TRBD2 (6 bases). V shed 0 bases and J shed 4 bases, with 7 bases lying between them. The CDR3 length is 14 residues. Germline V gene data show CDR1 as SGHAT and CDR2 as FQNNGV. The CDR3 reads CASSLDRGYNEQFF. The CDR3 coding sequence is TGTGCCAGCAGCTTAGATCGGGGGTACAATGAGCAGTTCTTC.

V is TRBV7-9 and J is TRBJ1-5; maybe TRBD1 (5 bases). CDR3 length equals 13 residues. CDR1 and CDR2 from the germline V gene are SEHNR and FQNEAQ (reference sequence). Trimming cost V 3 bases and J 8 bases, with 11 bases left between them. The CDR3 DNA sequence: TGTGCCAGCAGCTTCCAGCAGGGTGAGCCCCAGCATTTT. Translated, it gives CASSFQQGEPQHF.

V and J are TRBV2 and TRBJ1-6, with a possible D match to TRBD1 (6 bases). From germline, CDR1 is SNHLY and CDR2 FYNNEI. This CDR3 spans 14 amino acids. V gave up 8 bases and J gave up 5 bases, with 13 bases separating them. The CDR3 sequence is CASGRGAHNSPLHF. The CDR3 nucleotides read TGTGCCAGCGGTCGGGGGGCCCATAATTCACCCCTCCACTTT.

This clone was picked up one time. The CDR3 DNA is TGTGCCAGCAGTTCCGGGACTAAAGAGACCCAGTACTTC. It specifies CASSSGTKETQYF. The chain uses TRBV7-2 and TRBJ2-5; 7 bases agree with TRBD2. Germline V gene data show CDR1 as SGHTA and CDR2 as FQGNSA. The CDR3 has 13 residues. The V segment lost 6 bases and the J segment 3 bases; nucleotides outside the gene matches: 4.

For the CDR3, the DNA is TGTGCCAGCACCCCGACAGTATTTCAGGGCTACACCTTC. As protein: CASTPTVFQGYTF. The V and J genes are TRBV28 and TRBJ1-2; D may be TRBD1 (5 bases). CDR1 is MDHEN and CDR2 is SYDVKM in the germline V gene. The CDR3 totals 13 residues. V was shortened by 7 bases and J by 8 bases, with 17 bases between the two germline ends.

V gene TRBV2 combines with J gene TRBJ2-5; TRBD2 agrees at 12 bases. Germline V CDR1 and CDR2: SNHLY, FYNNEI. CDR3 size: 14 residues. Trimming removed 4 bases from V and 3 bases from J; junction bases left unmatched: 0. CDR3 sequence reads: CASSGTSGEETQYF. CDR3 nucleotide sequence: TGTGCCAGCAGTGGGACTAGCGGGGAAGAGACCCAGTACTTC.

This clone was recorded a few times. V and J are TRBV20-1 and TRBJ2-7; D might be TRBD1 or TRBD2, each matching 6 bases. Germline CDR1 DFQATT, CDR2 SNEGSKA (reference sequence). The CDR3 length is 11 residues. V was shortened by 6 bases and J by 6 bases, with 12 bases between the two germline ends. The CDR3 coding sequence is TGCAGTGCCAAGGGGGGCACCGAGCAGTACTTC. This gives the protein CSAKGGTEQYF.

The chain combines TRBV9 with TRBJ1-1; D call uncertain. Looked up from germline, CDR1 is SGDLS and CDR2 is YYNGEE. Trimming removed 3 bases from V and 4 bases from J, with 13 bases in between. The CDR3 runs to 14 residues. The CDR3 DNA reads as TGTGCCAGCAGCGGACTACGTAGGAGCACTGAAGCTTTCTTT. Its translation is CASSGLRRSTEAFF. The full variable domain, in which reference TRBV9 and TRBJ1-1 provide the parts outside the CDR3, is DSGVTQTPKHLITATGQRVTLRCSPRSGDLSVYWYQQSLDQGLQFLIQYYNGEERAKGNILERFSAQQFPDLHSELNLSSLELGDSALYFCASSGLRRSTEAFFGQGTRLTVV.

This chain uses TRBV7-8 with TRBJ1-5; 9 bases map to TRBD1. Germline values: CDR1 SGHVS, CDR2 FQNEAQ. CDR3 size: 14 residues. J was trimmed by 7 bases and V by 6 bases; bases with no gene match: 7. Written as DNA, the CDR3 is TGTGCCAGCAGGGATACAGGGGGCTACCAGCCCCAGCATTTT. Translated, it gives CASRDTGGYQPQHF.

This rearrangement joins TRBV7-9 to TRBJ1-5, with D perhaps matching TRBD1 (5 bases). Trimming shortened V by 1 base and J by 6 bases, and 16 bases separated the two germline ends. The CDR3 is 16 amino acids. From germline, CDR1 is SEHNR and CDR2 FQNEAQ (reference sequence). CDR3 nucleotides: TGTGCCAGCAGCTTAGTGAGGGGCCCGGGGACTCAGCCCCAGCATTTT. This gives the protein CASSLVRGPGTQPQHF. The full variable domain, rest sourced from reference TRBV7-9 and TRBJ1-5, is DTGVSQNPRHKITKRGQNVTFRCDPISEHNRLYWYRQTLGQGPEFLTYFQNEAQLEKSRLLSDRFSAERPKGSFSTLEIQRTEQGDSAMYLCASSLVRGPGTQPQHFGDGTRLSIL.

Remarks on this clone: A read error may account for a junction end that differs from germline. The chain combines TRBV7-3 with TRBJ2-1, with D perhaps matching TRBD1 (5 bases). Germline V lookup: CDR1 SGHTA, CDR2 FQGTGA. The CDR3 length is 14 residues. The CDR3 DNA follows: TGTGCCAGCAGCTTAGCGAGATCGGACAAAGAGCAGTTCTTC. Protein product: CASSLARSDKEQFF.

The genes are TRBV7-4 and TRBJ1-2, with 7 bases fitting TRBD1. The ends lost 5 bases at V and 7 bases at J; junction bases unmatched: 7. Germline V gene sequence: CDR1 SGHVT, CDR2 SQSDAQ. The CDR3 contains 13 residues. CDR3 nucleotides: TGTGCCAGCAGCCAGGACAGGCCGGGTGGCTACACCTTC. It codes for CASSQDRPGGYTF.

The chain uses TRBV30 and TRBJ1-1; TRBD1 matches at 8 bases. V lost 2 bases to trimming and J lost 6 bases; unmatched junction nucleotides: 8. The CDR3 is 14 amino acids. Per germline, CDR1 GTSNPN and CDR2 SVGIG (reference sequence). Here the CDR3 DNA reads TGTGCCTGGAGTACTGGGACAGGAATTTCTGAAGCTTTCTTT. Residues: CAWSTGTGISEAFF.

The chain has TRBV7-8 and TRBJ1-1; D unresolved. Germline loops: CDR1 SGHVS, CDR2 FQNEAQ. This CDR3 comprises 13 residues. V shed 4 bases and J shed 8 bases, with 14 bases lying between them. This CDR3 is CASSSPSDQEAFF. DNA for the CDR3: TGTGCCAGCAGCTCCCCTAGTGATCAAGAAGCTTTCTTT.

The chain couples TRBV28 to TRBJ2-3; D is possibly TRBD2 (6 bases). The CDR3 sequence is 11 residues long. Trimming took off 11 bases at V and 0 bases at J, with 6 bases between the two ends. Per the germline V gene, CDR1 is MDHEN and CDR2 is SYDVKM. CDR3 nucleotides: TGTGCCGGGGGGAGCACAGATACGCAGTATTTT. This sequence encodes CAGGSTDTQYF.

This clone was observed a few times. This rearrangement joins TRBV7-2 to TRBJ1-1; maybe TRBD1 (5 bases). Per germline, CDR1 SGHTA and CDR2 FQGNSA. There are 15 residues in the CDR3. Deletions cut 5 bases from V and 5 bases from J, with 18 bases between. CDR3 sequence: CASSPSYRQWTEAFF. DNA of the CDR3: TGTGCCAGCAGCCCATCCTATCGACAGTGGACTGAAGCTTTCTTT.

The V call is TRBV6-4, the J call TRBJ1-1; D remains unclear. The germline CDR1 and CDR2 sequences are MRHNA and SNTAGT. The CDR3 contains 13 residues. Trimming cost V 6 bases and J 1 base, with 9 bases left between them. The CDR3 DNA reads TGTGCCAGCAGCTTAACCGAGAACACTGAAGCTTTCTTT. It codes for CASSLTENTEAFF.